This T cell receptor beta chain is from a study of cytotoxic CD8 clonotypes in ibrutinib-treated CLL (dated by TCRdb to 2020 to 2022). Background on the whole study: The cohort included some 14 treatment-naive and 11 to 12 relapsed/refractory patients; around 18 were IGHV unmutated. Samples averaged approximately 250,000 productive templates and tens of thousands of productive rearrangements. Partial responses were observed in approximately 24 patients and complete responses in 2; after a median follow-up of roughly 62 months, remission was maintained in 15 or so patients and progression was observed in around twelve. Longitudinal samples were available for 26 of the 86 trial participants. Response samples were obtained after a median of approximately eleven months of treatment, with a range of roughly 6 to 36 months. Cryopreserved peripheral blood mononuclear cells were obtained prior to treatment, at the time of response, and at either disease progression or sustained remission. Every sample from remission and from progressive disease was obtained while the patients were still on ibrutinib. The study at large found these results: Sampling times were not matched between sustained-remission and progressing patients, and lymph node repertoires were not studied. At ibrutinib response clonality went up, during sustained remission it held steady, and at progression it dropped back toward baseline. Public clonotypes were rare and either shrank or stayed stable during treatment, and the rise in clonality at ibrutinib response reflected expansion of private clonotypes. Baseline clonality exceeded that of age-matched healthy donors and correlated strongly with circulating CD8+ T-cell counts.

In the germline V gene, CDR1 corresponds to ENHRY and CDR2 to SYGVKD. V and J are truncated by 3 bases and 6 bases respectively, leaving an intervening sequence of 16 bases. The CDR3 covers 15 residues, taking in both the cysteine and the phenylalanine. Only the CDR3 DNA stays, 45 bases, in frame from base 1. For TCR beta library preparation, about 2.2 micrograms of genomic DNA was extracted from cryopreserved PBMCs. Longitudinal blood samples from CLL patients receiving ibrutinib monotherapy were subjected to high-throughput TCR beta sequencing. The patients took part in an open-label, single-center phase 2 trial of ibrutinib monotherapy. A MiSeq instrument was used for deep resolution sequencing, which targeted depths ranging from 1 in 1 million up to 1 in 200,000 T cells, with coverage averaging 10x for each clonotype. TCR beta libraries were generated with the immunoSEQ hsTCRB Kit. Under the source paper's analysis protocol: The data were analyzed with ImmunoSEQ Analyzer and ImmunoSEQ Data Assistant, and V, D and J gene assignments followed IMGT definitions. Clonality, which ranges from 0 to 1, was calculated by subtracting the normalized Shannon entropy of productive rearrangement frequencies from one. Public clonotype analysis was restricted to overrepresented clonotypes comprising at least 0.05% of each patient's repertoire. Some twelve repertoires from age-matched healthy donors, obtained from immuneACCESS, served as clonality controls. TCRdb retrieved this table from immuneACCESS and kept in-frame rearrangements only. Not all clones are present; in checked studies, unresolved V genes account for under half, and no reason is known for the remainder. D and trimming were read from the DNA, whereas the V and J calls and clone size are those reported in that table. Counted in this sample were about 140,000 clones; around 81% of them appeared once. The biggest ten clones account for less than 9% of the sample.

On this clone itself: Its recognized antigen is unknown. Within one base of it there is no much larger clone, and no base qualities were kept.

The sample was PBMCs, taken after 36 months of ibrutinib treatment. The V and J segments used are TRBV10-3 and TRBJ2-3; the D gene is perhaps TRBD1, on 6 matching bases. This sequence was found in a human donor with chronic lymphocytic leukemia. CDR3 sequence: CAISDPGTTSDTQYF. At the DNA level, the sequence is TGTGCCATCAGTGACCCCGGGACAACGAGTGATACGCAGTATTTT.